What follows are 13 T cell receptor beta chains derived from one specimen sequenced in a study of blood T cell repertoires in COVID-19. Sequenced by immunoSEQ multiplex PCR; TCRdb stores in-frame clones only, minus some. The sample shows approximately 25,000 clones, about four fifths of them seen only once. The specimen was peripheral blood. The receptors were sampled from a man aged 45 to 65 with COVID-19, enrolled during active disease.

Details on this clone: This CDR3 is also generated by other DNA sequences in the sample. The rearrangement uses TRBV9 and TRBJ2-5; a weak D match, TRBD2 (5 bases). The CDR3 is 12 residues long. Trimming removed 0 bases from V and 5 bases from J, with 5 bases in between. Looked up from germline, CDR1 is SGDLS and CDR2 is YYNGEE. CDR3 amino acids: CASSVGEETQYF. For the CDR3, the DNA is TGTGCCAGCAGCGTAGGGGAGGAGACCCAGTACTTC.

The chain is built from TRBV28 and TRBJ2-7; D possibly corresponds to TRBD1 (5 bases). V was shortened by 3 bases and J by 2 bases, with 11 bases between the two germline ends. Per the germline V gene, CDR1 is MDHEN and CDR2 is SYDVKM. The CDR3 has 14 residues. The CDR3 protein is CASSFDSLAYEQYF. CDR3 bases: TGTGCCAGCAGTTTCGACAGCCTTGCCTACGAGCAGTACTTC.

The genes are TRBV27 and TRBJ2-7; D is perhaps TRBD2 (5 bases). Trimming shortened V by 0 bases and J by 3 bases, and 12 bases separated the two germline ends. The CDR3 spans 15 residues. Germline CDR1 MNHEY, CDR2 SMNVEV (reference sequence). The CDR3 spells CASSLSAGGYYEQYF. The CDR3 nucleotides are TGTGCCAGCAGTTTATCGGCAGGAGGTTACTACGAGCAGTACTTC.

V and J are TRBV3-1 (or the pseudogene TRBV3-2) and TRBJ1-5; tentative D call: TRBD1 (6 bases). Germline V gene sequence: CDR1 LGHDT, CDR2 YNNKEL (reference sequence). This CDR3 comprises 13 residues. Deletions cut 4 bases from V and 9 bases from J, with 13 bases between. As DNA, the CDR3 is TGTGCCAGCAGCCGGGGGACACGGGGGCCCCAGCATTTT. Its translation is CASSRGTRGPQHF.

The chain links TRBV6-5 to TRBJ2-2, with a tentative D call TRBD2 (6 bases). The CDR3 totals 15 residues. The germline V gene encodes CDR1 MNHEY and CDR2 SVGAGI. V was trimmed by 2 bases and J by 6 bases, leaving 13 bases between them. CDR3 in amino acids: CASSYGGSGAGELFF. The CDR3 nucleotides are TGTGCCAGCAGTTACGGGGGGAGTGGGGCCGGGGAGCTGTTTTTT.

The V call is TRBV19, the J call TRBJ1-5; TRBD1 is a possible D gene (6 bases). The CDR3 has 16 amino acids. The germline gives CDR1 LNHDA, CDR2 SQIVND (reference sequence). Trimming took 6 bases from V and 7 from J, leaving 22 bases between them. Here the CDR3 reads CASSLRGTTHEQPQHF. As DNA, the CDR3 is TGTGCCAGTAGCCTTAGGGGGACAACACATGAACAGCCCCAGCATTTT.

The gene calls are TRBV21-1 and TRBJ2-7; whether TRBD2, the table's D call, matches the DNA was not checked. TRBV21-1 is a recognized pseudogene. The CDR3 is 16 residues long. Here the CDR3 reads CASSKVMLAGELEQYF. The CDR3 bases are TGTGCCAGCAGCAAAGTGATGCTAGCGGGAGAACTAGAGCAGTACTTC.

The J gene is TRBJ2-2, the V gene TRBV28; D might be TRBD2 (6 bases). V lost 4 bases to trimming and J lost 0 bases, with 9 bases between them. Germline V gives CDR1 MDHEN, CDR2 SYDVKM. The CDR3 runs 15 residues. In DNA form, the CDR3 reads TGTGCCAGCAGTTCCGGGACTTCGAACACCGGGGAGCTGTTTTTT. This gives the protein CASSSGTSNTGELFF.

This clone was detected a few times. The chain recombines TRBV9 with TRBJ2-7; D might be TRBD2 (6 bases). Trimming took 0 bases from V and 5 from J, leaving 18 bases between them. The CDR3 is made up of 16 amino acids. Germline CDR1 and CDR2: SGDLS and YYNGEE. DNA of the CDR3: TGTGCCAGCAGCGTAGTTGCGGGGTCCATCGGAAACGAGCAGTACTTC. Translated, it gives CASSVVAGSIGNEQYF.

This clone was detected only a few times. The CDR3 DNA sequence: TGTGCCAGCAGCGTATTGGGTAGCGGGGGGACGGCCCAGTACTTC. It translates to CASSVLGSGGTAQYF. This sequence joins TRBV9 and TRBJ2-5, with 10 nucleotides matching TRBD2. The germline gives CDR1 SGDLS, CDR2 YYNGEE. This CDR3 spans 15 amino acids. V lost 1 base and J lost 9; bases outside the gene matches: 9. The full variable domain, completed using reference TRBV9 and TRBJ2-5, is DSGVTQTPKHLITATGQRVTLRCSPRSGDLSVYWYQQSLDQGLQFLIQYYNGEERAKGNILERFSAQQFPDLHSELNLSSLELGDSALYFCASSVLGSGGTAQYFGPGTRLLVL.

This clone has a handful of counts. The chain carries TRBV9 and TRBJ2-7; 9 bases align to TRBD2. This CDR3 is 16 amino acids long. Unmatched junction bases numbered 4, after V lost 0 bases and J lost 0 bases. The V gene's germline CDR1 is SGDLS and CDR2 YYNGEE. CDR3 amino acids: CASSVEGSGSSYEQYF. CDR3 sequence (DNA): TGTGCCAGCAGCGTAGAAGGTAGCGGGAGCTCCTACGAGCAGTACTTC.

The chain is built from TRBV5-5 and TRBJ2-4; a possible D gene is TRBD2 (5 bases). This CDR3 contains 16 residues. Germline CDR1 is SGHKS and CDR2 is YYEKEE (reference sequence). V lost 2 bases and J 4 bases, leaving 16 bases between the germline ends. This CDR3 is CASSFRTGGGKNIQYF. In nucleotides, the CDR3 is TGTGCCAGCAGCTTCAGGACGGGCGGCGGGAAAAACATTCAGTACTTC. The whole variable domain, remainder taken from reference TRBV5-5 and TRBJ2-4, is DAGVTQSPTHLIKTRGQQVTLRCSPISGHKSVSWYQQVLGQGPQFIFQYYEKEERGRGNFPDRFSARQFPNYSSELNVNALLLGDSALYLCASSFRTGGGKNIQYFGAGTRLSVL.

The rearrangement joins TRBV5-1 to TRBJ2-7, with 7 bases lining up with TRBD2. The CDR3 length is 17 residues. Losses at the gene ends were 0 bases for V and 7 bases for J; bases not matched to a gene: 16. From germline, CDR1 is SGHRS and CDR2 YFSETQ. CDR3: CASSLEVGGGRSGEQYF. The CDR3 DNA follows: TGCGCCAGCAGCTTGGAGGTCGGGGGAGGGAGATCGGGGGAGCAGTACTTC.